A selection of T cell receptor beta chains follows, all from one sample in a study of T-cell memory formation after mild COVID-19. TCRdb reprocessed the 5' RACE reads with MiXCR, giving one entry per CDR3 protein. The sample has around 250,000 distinct CDR3 sequences; 15% are singletons. The specimen was PBMCs or a T cell subset sorted from them (not recorded which). These receptors originate from an adult woman who had mild COVID-19 (a few samples of this study predate the infection). Cell type and time point are not known. CDR3s include the opening cysteine and the closing phenylalanine or tryptophan. The D gene is left open where the match is weak.

v_call: TRBV19
d_call: TRBD2
j_call: TRBJ2-1
cdr3_aa: CASSRGLVDEQFF

v_call: TRBV19
d_call: .
j_call: TRBJ2-2
cdr3_aa: CASNPPGKNTGELFF

v_call: TRBV20-1
d_call: .
j_call: TRBJ2-7
cdr3_aa: CSATQGSEQYF

v_call: TRBV12-3/TRBV12-4
d_call: TRBD2
j_call: TRBJ2-2
cdr3_aa: CASRRTSGSPGELFF

v_call: TRBV7-9
d_call: TRBD1
j_call: TRBJ2-1
cdr3_aa: CASPPTGASEQFF

v_call: TRBV7-2
d_call: .
j_call: TRBJ1-2
cdr3_aa: CASSVGTPGNGYTF

v_call: TRBV2
d_call: .
j_call: TRBJ2-7
cdr3_aa: CASSERRVSYEQYF

v_call: TRBV10-3
d_call: TRBD1
j_call: TRBJ1-2
cdr3_aa: CAISPGQGSGYTF

v_call: TRBV7-2
d_call: .
j_call: TRBJ1-6
cdr3_aa: CASGDQRGSPLHF

v_call: TRBV20-1
d_call: TRBD2
j_call: TRBJ2-1
cdr3_aa: CSALGGLAGASNEQFF

v_call: TRBV7-2
d_call: .
j_call: TRBJ2-2
cdr3_aa: CASIGPGNTGELFF

v_call: TRBV7-3
d_call: .
j_call: TRBJ2-1
cdr3_aa: CASSLKGNRDEQFF

v_call: TRBV7-2
d_call: TRBD1
j_call: TRBJ2-5
cdr3_aa: CASSLGQGALETQYF

v_call: TRBV10-3
d_call: .
j_call: TRBJ2-5
cdr3_aa: CAISKTSSTGETQYF

v_call: TRBV5-5
d_call: .
j_call: TRBJ1-5
cdr3_aa: CASSPNAGSNQPQHF

v_call: TRBV7-9
d_call: .
j_call: TRBJ2-5
cdr3_aa: CASSRTPQETQYF

v_call: TRBV15
d_call: TRBD2
j_call: TRBJ2-2
cdr3_aa: CATSTPILAGASTGELFF

v_call: TRBV30
d_call: .
j_call: TRBJ1-4
cdr3_aa: CAWSFLQGSNEKLFF

v_call: TRBV11-2
d_call: TRBD1
j_call: TRBJ1-2
cdr3_aa: CASSPRTGGAPGGYTF

v_call: TRBV29-1
d_call: .
j_call: TRBJ2-7
cdr3_aa: CSAERGANEQYF

v_call: TRBV30
d_call: .
j_call: TRBJ1-1
cdr3_aa: CAWSRQGRYFSEAFF

v_call: TRBV19
d_call: .
j_call: TRBJ2-2
cdr3_aa: CASSTWTGELFF

v_call: TRBV2
d_call: .
j_call: TRBJ1-5
cdr3_aa: CASSPPGLLLNQPQHF

v_call: TRBV5-1
d_call: .
j_call: TRBJ1-1
cdr3_aa: CASSLYEGGGTEAFF

v_call: TRBV12-3/TRBV12-4
d_call: .
j_call: TRBJ2-5
cdr3_aa: CASSSTGVVKETQYF

v_call: TRBV6-6
d_call: .
j_call: TRBJ2-5
cdr3_aa: CASSHGPQETQYF

v_call: TRBV9
d_call: .
j_call: TRBJ2-7
cdr3_aa: CASSRDFPYEQYF

v_call: TRBV7-9
d_call: .
j_call: TRBJ1-1
cdr3_aa: CASSHVRGASTEAFF

v_call: TRBV3-1
d_call: .
j_call: TRBJ1-1
cdr3_aa: CASSRTDPSEAFF

v_call: TRBV6-6
d_call: TRBD2
j_call: TRBJ2-1
cdr3_aa: CASSGTSGSVNEQFF

v_call: TRBV12-3/TRBV12-4
d_call: TRBD1
j_call: TRBJ1-4
cdr3_aa: CASSLRTGINEKLFF

v_call: TRBV5-1
d_call: .
j_call: TRBJ1-2
cdr3_aa: CASSLRPRQEEDYGYTF

v_call: TRBV3-1
d_call: .
j_call: TRBJ1-1
cdr3_aa: CASSQDLGYTEAFF

v_call: TRBV7-9
d_call: TRBD2
j_call: TRBJ2-7
cdr3_aa: CASSLRGAGLNEQYF

v_call: TRBV29-1
d_call: TRBD1
j_call: TRBJ2-7
cdr3_aa: CSVEEPRDSQVF

v_call: TRBV29-1
d_call: .
j_call: TRBJ1-2
cdr3_aa: CSVEESGRYGYTF

v_call: TRBV10-3
d_call: TRBD1
j_call: TRBJ1-2
cdr3_aa: CAISDDRGSYGYTF

v_call: TRBV4-1
d_call: .
j_call: TRBJ1-4
cdr3_aa: CASSQAPTNEKLFF

v_call: TRBV12-3/TRBV12-4
d_call: .
j_call: TRBJ2-3
cdr3_aa: CASSPTLGPRGDTQYF

v_call: TRBV4-3
d_call: TRBD1
j_call: TRBJ1-6
cdr3_aa: CASSQDLGRGHSPLHF

v_call: TRBV6-6
d_call: .
j_call: TRBJ1-3
cdr3_aa: CASSSPHRDSGNTIYF

v_call: TRBV20-1
d_call: .
j_call: TRBJ1-4
cdr3_aa: CSATLNEKLFF

v_call: TRBV7-9
d_call: TRBD1
j_call: TRBJ1-1
cdr3_aa: CASSLEGQLEAFF

v_call: TRBV5-1
d_call: .
j_call: TRBJ2-7
cdr3_aa: CASSQTQQTKAFSYEQYF